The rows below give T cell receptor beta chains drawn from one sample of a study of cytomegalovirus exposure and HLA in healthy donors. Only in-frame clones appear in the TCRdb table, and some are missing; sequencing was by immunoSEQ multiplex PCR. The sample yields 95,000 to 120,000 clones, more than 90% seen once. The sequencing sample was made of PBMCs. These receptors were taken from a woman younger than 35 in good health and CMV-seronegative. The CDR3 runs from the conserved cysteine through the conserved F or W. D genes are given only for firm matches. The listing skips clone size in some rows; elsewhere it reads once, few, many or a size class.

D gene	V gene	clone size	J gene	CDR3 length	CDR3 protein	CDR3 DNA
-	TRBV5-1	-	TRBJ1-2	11	CASRADYGYTF	TGCGCCAGCAGGGCGGACTATGGCTACACCTTC
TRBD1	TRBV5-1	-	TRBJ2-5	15	CASSLGDSLQETQYF	TGCGCCAGCAGCTTGGGGGACAGTCTACAAGAGACCCAGTACTTC
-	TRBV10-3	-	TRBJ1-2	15	CAIRGQGDSNYGYTF	TGTGCCATCAGGGGGCAGGGTGATTCTAACTATGGCTACACCTTC
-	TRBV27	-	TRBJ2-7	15	CASSLSGGAFYEQYF	TGTGCCAGCAGTTTATCTGGGGGGGCCTTCTACGAGCAGTACTTC
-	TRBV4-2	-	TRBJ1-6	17	CASSQDYARVYNSPLHF	TGTGCCAGCAGCCAAGATTACGCCAGGGTCTATAATTCACCCCTCCACTTT
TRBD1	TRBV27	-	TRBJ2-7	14	CASSPGTGGNEQYF	TGTGCCAGCAGTCCGGGGACAGGGGGCAACGAGCAGTACTTC
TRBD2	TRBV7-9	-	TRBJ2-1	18	CASSSGTSGGSFYNEQFF	TGTGCCAGCAGCTCCGGGACTAGCGGGGGCTCGTTTTACAATGAGCAGTTCTTC
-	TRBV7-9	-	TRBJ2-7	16	CASSSPGDGIEDEQYF	TGTGCCAGCAGCAGCCCGGGGGACGGAATAGAAGACGAGCAGTACTTC
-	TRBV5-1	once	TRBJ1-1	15	CASSLTPGSDTEAFF	TGCGCCAGCAGCTTGACCCCAGGGTCTGACACTGAAGCTTTCTTT
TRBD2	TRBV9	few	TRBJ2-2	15	CASSVASGGAGELFF	TGTGCCAGCAGCGTAGCTAGCGGGGGGGCCGGGGAGCTGTTTTTT
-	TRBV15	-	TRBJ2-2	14	CATSRRGNTGELFF	TGTGCCACCAGCAGAAGGGGGAACACCGGGGAGCTGTTTTTT
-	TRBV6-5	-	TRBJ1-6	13	CASSYQDSSPLHF	TGTGCCAGCAGTTATCAGGATAGTTCACCCCTCCACTTT
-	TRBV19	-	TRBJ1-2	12	CASVQGVYGYTF	TGTGCCAGTGTCCAGGGCGTGTATGGCTACACCTTC
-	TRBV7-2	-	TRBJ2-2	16	CASSLVGVTNTGELFF	TGTGCCAGCAGCTTAGTCGGGGTAACGAACACCGGGGAGCTGTTTTTT
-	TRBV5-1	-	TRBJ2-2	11	CASRVGGELFF	TGCGCCAGCCGTGTCGGCGGGGAGCTGTTTTTT
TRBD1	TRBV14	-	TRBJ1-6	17	CASSPLGQGAWNSPLHF	TGTGCCAGCAGCCCACTAGGACAGGGGGCTTGGAATTCACCCCTCCACTTT
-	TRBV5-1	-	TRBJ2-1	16	CASSQGTGPFNNEQFF	TGCGCCAGCAGCCAGGGGACGGGCCCGTTCAACAATGAGCAGTTCTTC
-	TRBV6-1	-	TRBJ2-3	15	CASNIRLGGTDTQYF	TGTGCCAGCAATATCCGTCTTGGGGGGACAGATACGCAGTATTTT